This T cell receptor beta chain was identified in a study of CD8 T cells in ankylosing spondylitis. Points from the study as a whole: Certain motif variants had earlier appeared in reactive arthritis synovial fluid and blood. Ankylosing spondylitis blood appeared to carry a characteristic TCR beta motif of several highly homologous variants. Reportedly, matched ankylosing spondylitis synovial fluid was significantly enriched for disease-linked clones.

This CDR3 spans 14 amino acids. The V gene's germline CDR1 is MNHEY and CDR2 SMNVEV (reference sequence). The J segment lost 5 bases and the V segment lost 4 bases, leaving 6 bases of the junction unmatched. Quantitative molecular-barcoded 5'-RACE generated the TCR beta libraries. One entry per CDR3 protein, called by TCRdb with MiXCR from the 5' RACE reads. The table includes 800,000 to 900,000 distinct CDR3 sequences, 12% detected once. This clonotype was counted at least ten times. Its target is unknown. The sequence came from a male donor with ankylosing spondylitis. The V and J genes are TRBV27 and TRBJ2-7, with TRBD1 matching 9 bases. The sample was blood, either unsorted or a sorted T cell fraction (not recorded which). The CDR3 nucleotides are TGTGCCAGCAGTTATGGGACAGGGCGAAACGAGCAGTACTTC. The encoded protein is CASSYGTGRNEQYF.